What follows describes a single T cell receptor beta chain. Its cognate antigen has yet to be identified. Base-call qualities are not available, and no considerably larger clone is one nucleotide away. From cysteine to phenylalanine, the CDR3 is 15 amino acids long. The entry retains the CDR3 DNA only, 45 bases that are in frame from base 1. Looking up the germline V gene yields CDR1 SGHRS and CDR2 YFSETQ. The germline V end is reduced by 3 bases and the J end by 5 bases; junction bases left unmatched: 7. The sample belongs to a study of cytomegalovirus exposure and HLA in healthy donors (dated by TCRdb to 2016 to 2017). Regarding the study in general: According to a later analysis, the 120 or so validation repertoires were produced on the same platform as the roughly 600 repertoires of the first cohort. The study was designed to test whether signatures of past pathogen exposure could be identified by cataloging public T cell receptors. Along with the approximately 620-subject first cohort, a separate validation cohort of around 110 different subjects was used. High-throughput TCR immunosequencing, statistical association of individual TCRs with disease status, and machine learning were combined to predict cytomegalovirus infection status. Summary of the overall study and its limitations: According to the authors, the approach could potentially be generalized to other disease states and immunological phenotypes. The study gave a list of 150 to 200 TCR beta chains associated with cytomegalovirus. In both the original and validation cohorts, the classifier was reported to diagnose cytomegalovirus status with high specificity and sensitivity. A few of the identified cytomegalovirus-associated TCR beta chains were confirmed in vitro to be specific for cytomegalovirus antigens. A later analysis found that TCRs clustered in the first cohort also tended to co-occur in the 120 or so validation repertoires, with roughly 95% of cluster scores above 0. All 120 or so repertoires were used to score co-occurrence in the validation cohort in a later analysis, because that analysis had no HLA typing for the cohort. Most TCR sequences were seen in very few donors, while some public TCRs were found in many individuals.

Separate from the approximately 730-subject first cohort, the validation cohort of 90 to 150 subjects was the group to which the donors belonged. Preparation of the library involved the immunoSEQ multiplex PCR assay. Turning to the authors' computational methods: A statistical classification framework was built to diagnose cytomegalovirus status from the catalog of TCR beta chain sequences. TCRdb re-hosts the immuneACCESS table, in-frame sequences only. Its copies lack some clones; in the studies checked, an unresolved V gene accounts for under half of them, and the cause for the rest is not known. V, J and clone size were drawn from that table, and D and trimming were deduced from the DNA. This sample gives 250,000 to 300,000 clones in total; 80% to 90% of them show up just once. The ten largest make up around 1% of the sample.

The chain couples TRBV5-1 to TRBJ2-5; 10 bases in the middle match TRBD1. The sequence derives from a woman under 30 in good health and CMV-seronegative. Sequencing input: PBMCs. The CDR3 in this case is CASSSGQGEWETQYF. The DNA sequence reads TGCGCCAGCAGCTCCGGACAGGGGGAGTGGGAGACCCAGTACTTC.